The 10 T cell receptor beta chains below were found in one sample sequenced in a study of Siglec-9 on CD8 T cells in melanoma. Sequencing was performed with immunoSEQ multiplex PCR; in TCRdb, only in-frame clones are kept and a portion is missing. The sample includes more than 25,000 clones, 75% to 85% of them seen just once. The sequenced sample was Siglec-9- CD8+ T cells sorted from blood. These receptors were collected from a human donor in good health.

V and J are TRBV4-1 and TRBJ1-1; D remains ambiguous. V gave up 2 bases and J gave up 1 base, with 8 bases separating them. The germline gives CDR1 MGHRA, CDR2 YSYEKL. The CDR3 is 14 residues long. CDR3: CASSQRGENTEAFF. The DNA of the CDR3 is TGCGCCAGCAGCCAACGGGGAGAGAACACTGAAGCTTTCTTT.

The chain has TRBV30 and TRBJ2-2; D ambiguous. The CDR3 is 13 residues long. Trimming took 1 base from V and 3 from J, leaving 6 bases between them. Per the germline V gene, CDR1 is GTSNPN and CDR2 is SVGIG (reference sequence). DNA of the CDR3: TGTGCCTGGAGTGCCCCCTACACCGGGGAGCTGTTTTTT. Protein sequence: CAWSAPYTGELFF.

This chain's CDR3 is CASSKVYRGEQYV. DNA for the CDR3: TGTGCCAGCAGCAAAGTGTACAGGGGCGAGCAGTACGTC. The chain combines TRBV21-1 with TRBJ2-7; whether TRBD1, the table's D call, matches the DNA was not checked. TRBV21-1 is reported as a pseudogene. The CDR3 totals 13 residues.

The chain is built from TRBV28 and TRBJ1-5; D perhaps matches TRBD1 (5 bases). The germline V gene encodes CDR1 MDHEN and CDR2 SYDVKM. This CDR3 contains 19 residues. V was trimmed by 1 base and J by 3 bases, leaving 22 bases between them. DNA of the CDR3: TGTGCCAGCAGTTTATCGTCTAAGAGGGGATGGGGCCTCAATCAGCCCCAGCATTTT. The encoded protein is CASSLSSKRGWGLNQPQHF.

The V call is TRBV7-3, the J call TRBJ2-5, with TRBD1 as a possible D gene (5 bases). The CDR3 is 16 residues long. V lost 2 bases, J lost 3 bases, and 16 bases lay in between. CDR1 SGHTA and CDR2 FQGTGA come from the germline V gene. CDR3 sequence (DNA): TGTGCCAGCAGCTTAGGAGAAAGGGGAAGAGAAGAGACCCAGTACTTC. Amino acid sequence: CASSLGERGREETQYF.

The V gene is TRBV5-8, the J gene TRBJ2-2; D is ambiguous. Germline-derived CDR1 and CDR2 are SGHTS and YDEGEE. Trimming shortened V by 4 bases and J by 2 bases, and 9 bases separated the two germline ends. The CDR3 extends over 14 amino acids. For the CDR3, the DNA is TGTGCCAGCAGCCGCCGTGATAACACCGGGGAGCTGTTTTTT. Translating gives CASSRRDNTGELFF. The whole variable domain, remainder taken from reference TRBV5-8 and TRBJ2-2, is EAGVTQSPTHLIKTRGQQATLRCSPISGHTSVYWYQQALGLGLQFLLWYDEGEERNRGNFPPRFSGRQFPNYSSELNVNALELEDSALYLCASSRRDNTGELFFGEGSRLTVL.

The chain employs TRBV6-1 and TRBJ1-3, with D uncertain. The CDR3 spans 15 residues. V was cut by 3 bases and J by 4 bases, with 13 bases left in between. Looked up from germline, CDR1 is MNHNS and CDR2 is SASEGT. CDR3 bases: TGTGCCAGCAGTGACACTGCGGAGGTGGGAAACACCATATATTTT. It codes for CASSDTAEVGNTIYF.

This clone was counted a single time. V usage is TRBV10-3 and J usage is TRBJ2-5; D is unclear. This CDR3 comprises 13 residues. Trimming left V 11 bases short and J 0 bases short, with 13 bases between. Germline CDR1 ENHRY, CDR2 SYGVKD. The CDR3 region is CASRGSDQETQYF. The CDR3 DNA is TGTGCCTCTCGAGGAAGTGACCAAGAGACCCAGTACTTC.

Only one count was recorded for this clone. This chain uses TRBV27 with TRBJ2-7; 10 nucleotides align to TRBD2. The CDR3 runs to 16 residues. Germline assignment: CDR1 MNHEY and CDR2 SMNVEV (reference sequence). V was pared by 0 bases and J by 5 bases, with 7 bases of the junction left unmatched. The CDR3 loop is CASSLSSSGRFNEQYV. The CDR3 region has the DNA TGTGCCAGCAGTTTATCGAGTAGCGGGAGGTTCAACGAGCAGTACGTC.

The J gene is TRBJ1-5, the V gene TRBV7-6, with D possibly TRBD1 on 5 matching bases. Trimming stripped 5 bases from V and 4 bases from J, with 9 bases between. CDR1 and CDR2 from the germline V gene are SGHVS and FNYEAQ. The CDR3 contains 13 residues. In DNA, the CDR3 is TGTGCCAGCAGCAGGGGTGGGAATCAGCCCCAGCATTTT. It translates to CASSRGGNQPQHF.